This T cell receptor beta chain was sequenced in a study of T cells in Graves' hyperthyroidism and ophthalmopathy. This clonotype was recorded at least ten times. Among the patients, aged 18 to 65, hyperthyroidism was newly diagnosed and had lasted under 2 months. Amplification of TCR beta CDR3 regions was performed using RNA transcripts as template. Using the HTBI primer set, a first-round RT-PCR was run on the TCR CDR3. A single record per CDR3 protein comes from TCRdb applying MiXCR to the multiplex PCR reads. The data contain about 700,000 distinct CDR3 sequences, 12% to 15% of them singletons. The V end was cut by 0 bases, the J end by 4 bases, with 15 bases between. The CDR3 loop spans 16 amino acids. In germline, CDR1 is MNHEY, CDR2 SVGAGI.

Sequencing was performed on blood. This TCR was sampled from a young woman with Graves' hyperthyroidism. The chain couples TRBV6-5 to TRBJ1-2; D might be TRBD1 (6 bases). The CDR3 region is CASSYSAGDDGYGYTF. The CDR3 region has the DNA TGTGCCAGCAGTTACTCGGCAGGGGACGACGGCTATGGCTACACCTTC.